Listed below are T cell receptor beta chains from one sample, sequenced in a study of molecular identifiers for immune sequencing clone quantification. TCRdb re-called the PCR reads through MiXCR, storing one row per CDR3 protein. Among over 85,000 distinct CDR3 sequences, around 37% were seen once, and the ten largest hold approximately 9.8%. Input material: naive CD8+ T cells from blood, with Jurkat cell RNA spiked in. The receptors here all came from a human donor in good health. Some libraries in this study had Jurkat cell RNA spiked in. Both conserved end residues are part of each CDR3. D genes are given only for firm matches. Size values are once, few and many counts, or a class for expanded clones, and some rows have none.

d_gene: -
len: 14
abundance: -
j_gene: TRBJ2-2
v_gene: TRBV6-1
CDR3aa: CASSEGPNTGELFF
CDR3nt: TGTGCCAGCAGTGAGGGCCCGAACACCGGGGAGCTGTTTTTT

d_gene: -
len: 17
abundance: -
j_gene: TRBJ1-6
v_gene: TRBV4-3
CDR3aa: CASSQALWGREVSPLHF
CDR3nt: TGCGCCAGCAGCCAAGCCCTGTGGGGCAGGGAGGTTTCACCCCTCCACTTT

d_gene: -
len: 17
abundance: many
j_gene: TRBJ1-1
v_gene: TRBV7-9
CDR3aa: CASSSTDSTQGTYEAFF
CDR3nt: TGTGCCAGCAGCTCGACTGACTCCACTCAGGGGACCTATGAAGCTTTCTTT

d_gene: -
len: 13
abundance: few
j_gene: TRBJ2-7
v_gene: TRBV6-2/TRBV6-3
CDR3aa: CASEGPPEDEQYF
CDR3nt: TGTGCCAGCGAGGGGCCACCGGAGGACGAGCAGTACTTC

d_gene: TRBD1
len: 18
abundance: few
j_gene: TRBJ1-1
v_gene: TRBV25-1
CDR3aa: CASSEYPDRGRGGTEAFF
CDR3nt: TGTGCCAGCAGTGAATATCCGGACAGGGGGCGAGGTGGCACTGAAGCTTTCTTT

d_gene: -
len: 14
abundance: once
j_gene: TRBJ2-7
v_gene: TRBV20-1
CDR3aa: CSAIPPGQAYEQYF
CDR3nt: TGCAGTGCTATTCCTCCGGGACAAGCCTACGAGCAGTACTTC

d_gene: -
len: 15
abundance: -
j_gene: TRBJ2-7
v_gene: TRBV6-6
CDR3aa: CASSFNSGRNYEQYF
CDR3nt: TGTGCCAGCAGTTTCAATAGCGGTAGGAACTACGAGCAGTACTTC

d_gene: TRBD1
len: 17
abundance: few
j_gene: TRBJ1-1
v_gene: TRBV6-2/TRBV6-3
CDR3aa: CASSYLTGGLLAFEAFF
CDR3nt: TGTGCCAGCAGTTACTTGACAGGGGGACTATTGGCATTTGAAGCTTTCTTT

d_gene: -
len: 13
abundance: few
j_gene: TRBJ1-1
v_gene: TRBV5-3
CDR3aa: CASSLQGPTEVFF
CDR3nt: TGTGCCAGCTCTCTTCAGGGGCCCACAGAAGTCTTCTTT

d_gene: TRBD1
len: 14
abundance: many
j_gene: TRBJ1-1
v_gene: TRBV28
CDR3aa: CAARRGGLNTEAFF
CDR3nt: TGTGCCGCTCGACGAGGGGGCCTGAACACTGAAGCTTTCTTT

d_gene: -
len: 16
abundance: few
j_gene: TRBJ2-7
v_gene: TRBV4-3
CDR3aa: CASSQDRWSPSYEQYF
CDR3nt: TGCGCCAGCAGCCAAGACCGTTGGAGTCCCAGCTACGAGCAGTACTTC

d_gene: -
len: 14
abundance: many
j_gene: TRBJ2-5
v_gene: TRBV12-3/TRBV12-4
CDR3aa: CASSWVAPQETQYF
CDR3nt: TGTGCCAGCAGTTGGGTAGCGCCTCAGGAGACCCAGTACTTC

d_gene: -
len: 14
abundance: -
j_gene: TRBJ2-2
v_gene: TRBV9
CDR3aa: CASSVGGSLGELFF
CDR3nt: TGTGCCAGCAGCGTCGGAGGCAGTCTCGGGGAGCTGTTTTTT

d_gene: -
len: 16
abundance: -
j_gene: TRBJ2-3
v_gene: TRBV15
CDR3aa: CATSPSPGHLTDTQYF
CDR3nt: TGTGCCACCAGCCCCTCCCCGGGACACCTAACAGATACGCAGTATTTT

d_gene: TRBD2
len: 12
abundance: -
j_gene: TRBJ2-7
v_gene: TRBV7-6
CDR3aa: CASSVAGGEQYF
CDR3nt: TGTGCCAGCAGCGTAGCGGGGGGCGAGCAGTACTTC

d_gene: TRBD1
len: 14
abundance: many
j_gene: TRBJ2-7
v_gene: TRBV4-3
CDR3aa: CASSPGQGSGEQYF
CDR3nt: TGCGCCAGCAGCCCGGGACAGGGGAGTGGAGAGCAGTACTTC

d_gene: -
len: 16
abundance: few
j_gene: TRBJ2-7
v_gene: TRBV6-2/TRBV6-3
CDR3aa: CASSYSAGPLLDEQYF
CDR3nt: TGTGCCAGCAGTTACTCCGCCGGGCCCCTCCTCGACGAGCAGTACTTC

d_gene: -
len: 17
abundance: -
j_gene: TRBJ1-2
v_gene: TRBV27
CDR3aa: CASSIRIETGRNYGYTF
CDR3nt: TGTGCCAGCAGTATCCGAATCGAGACAGGCCGTAACTATGGCTACACCTTC

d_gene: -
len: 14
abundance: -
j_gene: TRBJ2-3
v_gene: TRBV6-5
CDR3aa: CACSRSRGTDTQYF
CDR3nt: TGTGCCTGCAGTCGCAGCAGGGGCACAGATACGCAGTATTTT

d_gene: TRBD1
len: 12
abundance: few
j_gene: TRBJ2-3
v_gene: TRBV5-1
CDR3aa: CASSPSQGIAYF
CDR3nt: TGCGCCAGCAGCCCATCACAGGGGATTGCGTATTTT

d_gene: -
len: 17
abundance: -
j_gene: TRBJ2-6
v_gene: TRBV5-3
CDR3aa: CASSTGRALSGANVLTF
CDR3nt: TGTGCCAGCAGTACCGGGCGGGCCCTCTCTGGGGCCAACGTCCTGACTTTC

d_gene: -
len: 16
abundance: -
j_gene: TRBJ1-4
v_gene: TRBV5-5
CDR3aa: CASSWVMGRGNEKLFF
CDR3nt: TGTGCCAGCAGCTGGGTGATGGGAAGGGGGAATGAAAAACTGTTTTTT

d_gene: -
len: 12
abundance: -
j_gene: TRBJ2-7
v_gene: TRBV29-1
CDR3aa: CSVGGTPYEQYF
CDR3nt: TGCAGCGTTGGAGGGACCCCCTACGAGCAGTACTTC

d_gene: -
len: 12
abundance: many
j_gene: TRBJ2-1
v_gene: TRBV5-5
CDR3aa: CASSRGYNEQFF
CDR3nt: TGTGCCAGCAGTCGGGGGTACAATGAGCAGTTCTTC

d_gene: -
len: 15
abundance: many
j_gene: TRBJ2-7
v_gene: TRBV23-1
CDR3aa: CASSQLLATSYEQYF
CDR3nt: TGCGCCAGCAGTCAACTCCTAGCGACCTCCTACGAGCAGTACTTC

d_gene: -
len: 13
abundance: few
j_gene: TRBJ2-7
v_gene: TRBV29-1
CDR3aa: CSVEDSGIYEQYF
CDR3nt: TGCAGCGTTGAGGATTCAGGGATCTACGAGCAGTACTTC

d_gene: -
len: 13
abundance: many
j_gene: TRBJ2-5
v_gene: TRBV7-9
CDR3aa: CASSQLRDETQYF
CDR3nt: TGTGCCAGCAGCCAGCTTAGGGATGAGACCCAGTACTTC

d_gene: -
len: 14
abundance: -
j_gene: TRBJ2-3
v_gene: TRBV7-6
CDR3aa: CASSLRQGTDTQYF
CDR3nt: TGTGCCAGCAGCTTACGGCAGGGCACAGATACGCAGTATTTT

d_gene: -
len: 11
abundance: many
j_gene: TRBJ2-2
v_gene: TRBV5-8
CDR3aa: CALAMSGELFF
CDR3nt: TGTGCTCTAGCTATGAGCGGGGAGCTGTTTTTT